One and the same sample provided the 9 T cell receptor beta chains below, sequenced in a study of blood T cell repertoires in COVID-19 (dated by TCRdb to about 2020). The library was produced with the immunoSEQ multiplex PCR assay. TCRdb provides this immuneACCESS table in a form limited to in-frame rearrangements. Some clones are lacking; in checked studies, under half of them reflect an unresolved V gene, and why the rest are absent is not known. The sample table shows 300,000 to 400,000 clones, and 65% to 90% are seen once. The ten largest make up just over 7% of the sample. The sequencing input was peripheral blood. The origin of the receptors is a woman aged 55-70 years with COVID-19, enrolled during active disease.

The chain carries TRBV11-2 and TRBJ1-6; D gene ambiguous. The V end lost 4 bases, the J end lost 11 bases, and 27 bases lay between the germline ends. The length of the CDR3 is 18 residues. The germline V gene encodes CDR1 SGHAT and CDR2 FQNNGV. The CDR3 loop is CASSSTNSASRERAPLHF. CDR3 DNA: TGTGCCAGCAGCTCGACCAATTCGGCCTCGAGGGAACGTGCACCCCTCCACTTT.

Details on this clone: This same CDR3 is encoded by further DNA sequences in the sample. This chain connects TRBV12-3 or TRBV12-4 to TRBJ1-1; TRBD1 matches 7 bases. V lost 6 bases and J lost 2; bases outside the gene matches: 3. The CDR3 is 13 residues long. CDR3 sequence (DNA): TGTGCCAGCAGGGGACAGTTAAACACTGAAGCTTTCTTT. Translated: CASRGQLNTEAFF.

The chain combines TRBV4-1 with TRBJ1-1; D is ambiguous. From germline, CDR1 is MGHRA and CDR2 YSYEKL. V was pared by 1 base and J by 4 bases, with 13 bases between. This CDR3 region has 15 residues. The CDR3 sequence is CASSQGPSSGTEAFF. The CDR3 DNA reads TGCGCCAGCAGCCAAGGTCCCAGTTCGGGCACTGAAGCTTTCTTT.

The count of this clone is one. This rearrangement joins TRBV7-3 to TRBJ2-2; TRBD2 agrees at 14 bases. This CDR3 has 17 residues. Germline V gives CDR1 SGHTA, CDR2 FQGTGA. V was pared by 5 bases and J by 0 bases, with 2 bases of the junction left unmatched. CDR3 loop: CASSRTSGGTNTGELFF. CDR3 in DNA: TGTGCCAGCAGCCGGACTAGCGGGGGGACGAACACCGGGGAGCTGTTTTTT.

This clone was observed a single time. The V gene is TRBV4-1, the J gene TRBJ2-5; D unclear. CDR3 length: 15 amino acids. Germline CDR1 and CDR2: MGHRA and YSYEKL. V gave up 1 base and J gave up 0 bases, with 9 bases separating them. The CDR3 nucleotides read TGCGCCAGCAGCCAAGTATTAGTCAACCAAGAGACCCAGTACTTC. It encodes CASSQVLVNQETQYF.

The CDR3 nucleotides read TGTGCCATCAGTGAGTACAGTACCCCCGGGGCCAACGTCCTGACTTTC. This gives the protein CAISEYSTPGANVLTF. This chain connects TRBV10-3 to TRBJ2-6; D call uncertain. The CDR3 has 16 residues. Germline loops: CDR1 ENHRY, CDR2 SYGVKD. The ends were cut back, 1 base at V and 4 bases at J, with 11 bases in the middle.

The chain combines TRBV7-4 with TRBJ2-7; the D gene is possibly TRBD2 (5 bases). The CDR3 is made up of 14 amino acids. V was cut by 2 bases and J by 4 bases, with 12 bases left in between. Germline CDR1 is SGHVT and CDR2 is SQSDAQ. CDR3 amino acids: CASSLREFGYEQYF. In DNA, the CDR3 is TGTGCCAGCAGCTTACGGGAATTCGGTTACGAGCAGTACTTC.

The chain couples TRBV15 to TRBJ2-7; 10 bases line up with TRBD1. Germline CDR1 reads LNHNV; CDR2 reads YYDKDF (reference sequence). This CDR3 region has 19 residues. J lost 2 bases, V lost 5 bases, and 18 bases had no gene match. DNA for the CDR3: TGTGCCACCAGCGAGACCCGGGACAGGGGAGTTGAAATAACCTACGAGCAGTACTTC. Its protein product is CATSETRDRGVEITYEQYF.

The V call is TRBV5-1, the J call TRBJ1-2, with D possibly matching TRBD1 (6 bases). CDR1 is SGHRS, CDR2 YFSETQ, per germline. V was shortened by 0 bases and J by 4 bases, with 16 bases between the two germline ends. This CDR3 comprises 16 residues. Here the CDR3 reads CASSLELGGLAYGYTF. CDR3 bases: TGCGCCAGCAGCTTGGAATTGGGGGGGCTGGCCTATGGCTACACCTTC.